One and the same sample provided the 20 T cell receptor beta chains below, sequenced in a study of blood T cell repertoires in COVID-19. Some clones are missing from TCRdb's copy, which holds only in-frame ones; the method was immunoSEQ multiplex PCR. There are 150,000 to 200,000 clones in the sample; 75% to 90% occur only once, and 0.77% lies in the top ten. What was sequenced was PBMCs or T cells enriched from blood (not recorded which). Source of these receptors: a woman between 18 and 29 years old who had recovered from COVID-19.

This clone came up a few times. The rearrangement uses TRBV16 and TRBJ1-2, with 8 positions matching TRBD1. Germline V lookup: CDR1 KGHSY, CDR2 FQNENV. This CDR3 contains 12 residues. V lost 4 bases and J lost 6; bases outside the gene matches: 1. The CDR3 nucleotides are TGTGCCAGCAGCCTGACAGGGGATGGCTACACCTTC. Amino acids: CASSLTGDGYTF.

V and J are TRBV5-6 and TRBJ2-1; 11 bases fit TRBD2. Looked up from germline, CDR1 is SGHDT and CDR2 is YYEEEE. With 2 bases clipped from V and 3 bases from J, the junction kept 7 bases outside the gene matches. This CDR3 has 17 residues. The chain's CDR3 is CASSLSFSGRVYNEQFF. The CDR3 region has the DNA TGTGCCAGCAGCTTATCCTTTAGCGGGAGGGTCTACAATGAGCAGTTCTTC.

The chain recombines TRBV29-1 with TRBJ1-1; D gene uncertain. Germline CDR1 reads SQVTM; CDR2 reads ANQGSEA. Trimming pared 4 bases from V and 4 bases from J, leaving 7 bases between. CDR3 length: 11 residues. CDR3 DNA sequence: TGCAGCGTTGCCCGGGTCACTGAAGCTTTCTTT. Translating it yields CSVARVTEAFF.

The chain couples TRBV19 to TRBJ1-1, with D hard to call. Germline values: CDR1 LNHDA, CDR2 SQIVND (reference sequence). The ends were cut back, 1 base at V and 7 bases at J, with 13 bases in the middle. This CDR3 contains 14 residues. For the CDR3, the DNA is TGTGCCAGTAGTATAGTCCGCGGGCGCGGTGAAGCTTTCTTT. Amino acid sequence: CASSIVRGRGEAFF.

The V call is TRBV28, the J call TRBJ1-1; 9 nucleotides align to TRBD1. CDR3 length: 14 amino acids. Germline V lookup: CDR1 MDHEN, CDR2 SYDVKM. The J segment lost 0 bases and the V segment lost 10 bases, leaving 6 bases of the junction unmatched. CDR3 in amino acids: CATRTGAMNTEAFF. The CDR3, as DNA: TGTGCCACAAGGACAGGGGCGATGAACACTGAAGCTTTCTTT.

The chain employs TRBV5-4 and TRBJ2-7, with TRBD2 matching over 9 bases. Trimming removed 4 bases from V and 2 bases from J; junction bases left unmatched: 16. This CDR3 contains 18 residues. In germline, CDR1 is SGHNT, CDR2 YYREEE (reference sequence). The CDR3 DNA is TGTGCCAGCAGCCGACCTCGCCCGACTAGCGGAGACACCTACGAGCAGTACTTC. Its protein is CASSRPRPTSGDTYEQYF.

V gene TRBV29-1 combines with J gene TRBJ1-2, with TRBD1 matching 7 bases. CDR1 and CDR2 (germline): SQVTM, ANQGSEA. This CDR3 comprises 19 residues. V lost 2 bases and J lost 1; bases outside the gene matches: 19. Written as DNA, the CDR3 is TGCAGCGTTGAAAAGAGGCATTGGGGGACAGCATCGATTAACTATGGCTACACCTTC. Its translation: CSVEKRHWGTASINYGYTF.

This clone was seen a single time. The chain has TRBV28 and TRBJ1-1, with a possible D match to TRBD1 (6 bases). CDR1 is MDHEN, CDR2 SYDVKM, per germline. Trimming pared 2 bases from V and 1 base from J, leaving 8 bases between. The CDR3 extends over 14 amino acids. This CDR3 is CASSLIRGNTEAFF. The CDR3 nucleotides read TGTGCCAGCAGTTTAATCAGGGGGAACACTGAAGCTTTCTTT.

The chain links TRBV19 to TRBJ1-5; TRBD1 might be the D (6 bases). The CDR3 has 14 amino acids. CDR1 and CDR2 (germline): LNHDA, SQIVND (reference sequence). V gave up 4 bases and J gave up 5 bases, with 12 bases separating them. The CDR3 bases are TGTGCCAGTAGTAAATCACAGGGCGATCAGCCCCAGCATTTT. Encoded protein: CASSKSQGDQPQHF.

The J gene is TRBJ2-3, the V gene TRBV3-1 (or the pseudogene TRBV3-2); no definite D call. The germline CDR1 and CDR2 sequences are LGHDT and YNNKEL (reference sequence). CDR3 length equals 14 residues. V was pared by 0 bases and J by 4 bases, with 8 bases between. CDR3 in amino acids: CASSQDLAADTQYF. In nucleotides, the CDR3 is TGTGCCAGCAGCCAAGACCTGGCAGCAGATACGCAGTATTTT.

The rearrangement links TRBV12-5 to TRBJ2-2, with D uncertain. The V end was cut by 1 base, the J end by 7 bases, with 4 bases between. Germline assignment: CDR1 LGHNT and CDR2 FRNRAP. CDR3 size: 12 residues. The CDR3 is CASGLDIGELFF. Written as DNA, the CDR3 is TGTGCTAGTGGTTTGGATATCGGGGAGCTGTTTTTT.

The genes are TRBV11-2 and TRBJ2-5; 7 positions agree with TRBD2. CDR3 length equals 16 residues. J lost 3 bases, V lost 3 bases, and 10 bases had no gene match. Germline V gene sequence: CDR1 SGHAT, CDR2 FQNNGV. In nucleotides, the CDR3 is TGTGCCAGCAGCTTGATTCGAGGGAGGGCCAAAGAGACCCAGTACTTC. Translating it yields CASSLIRGRAKETQYF.

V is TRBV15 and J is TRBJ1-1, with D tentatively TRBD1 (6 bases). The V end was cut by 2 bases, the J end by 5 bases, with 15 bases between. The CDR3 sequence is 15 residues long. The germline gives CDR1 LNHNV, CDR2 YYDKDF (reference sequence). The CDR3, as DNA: TGTGCCACCAGCAGACCCTCAGGGGCGACGACTGAAGCTTTCTTT. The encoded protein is CATSRPSGATTEAFF.

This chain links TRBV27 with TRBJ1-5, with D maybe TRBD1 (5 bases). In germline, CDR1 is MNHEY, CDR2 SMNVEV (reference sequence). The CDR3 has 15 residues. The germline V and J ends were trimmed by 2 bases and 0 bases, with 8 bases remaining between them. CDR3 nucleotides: TGTGCCAGCAGTTTAACAGGATATAGCAATCAGCCCCAGCATTTT. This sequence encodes CASSLTGYSNQPQHF.

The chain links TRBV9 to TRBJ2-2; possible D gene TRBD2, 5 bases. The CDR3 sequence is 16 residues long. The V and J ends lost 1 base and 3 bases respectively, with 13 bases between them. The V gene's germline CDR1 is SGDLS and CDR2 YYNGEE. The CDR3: CASSVFRGLDTGELFF. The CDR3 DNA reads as TGTGCCAGCAGCGTATTCCGCGGGCTGGACACCGGGGAGCTGTTTTTT. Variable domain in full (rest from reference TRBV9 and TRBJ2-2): DSGVTQTPKHLITATGQRVTLRCSPRSGDLSVYWYQQSLDQGLQFLIQYYNGEERAKGNILERFSAQQFPDLHSELNLSSLELGDSALYFCASSVFRGLDTGELFFGEGSRLTVL.

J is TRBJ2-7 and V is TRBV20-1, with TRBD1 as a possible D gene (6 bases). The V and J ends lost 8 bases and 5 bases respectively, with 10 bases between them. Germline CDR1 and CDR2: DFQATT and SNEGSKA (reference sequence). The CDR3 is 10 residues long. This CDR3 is CSLQGHEQYF. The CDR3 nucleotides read TGCAGTTTACAGGGTCACGAGCAGTACTTC.

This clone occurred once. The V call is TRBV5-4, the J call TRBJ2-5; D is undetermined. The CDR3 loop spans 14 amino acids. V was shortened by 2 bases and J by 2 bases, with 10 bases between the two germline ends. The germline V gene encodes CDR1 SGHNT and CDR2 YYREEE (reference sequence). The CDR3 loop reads CASSFTAVQETQYF. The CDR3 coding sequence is TGTGCCAGCAGCTTCACGGCGGTTCAAGAGACCCAGTACTTC.

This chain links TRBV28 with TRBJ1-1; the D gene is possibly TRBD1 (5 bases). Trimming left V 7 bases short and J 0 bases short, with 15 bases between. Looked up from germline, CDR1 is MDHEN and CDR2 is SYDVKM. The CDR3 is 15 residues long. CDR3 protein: CASIPSYRMNTEAFF. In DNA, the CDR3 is TGTGCCAGCATCCCATCGTACAGGATGAACACTGAAGCTTTCTTT.

The CDR3 nucleotides read TGTGCCAGCAGCGTTACCCGGGCTAGCGGGCTGTTCTTC. Translated: CASSVTRASGLFF. The V gene is TRBV7-2, the J gene TRBJ2-1; 8 bases are shared with TRBD2. Unmatched junction bases numbered 12, after V lost 5 bases and J lost 15 bases. The CDR3 sequence is 13 residues long. Germline CDR1 is SGHTA and CDR2 is FQGNSA.

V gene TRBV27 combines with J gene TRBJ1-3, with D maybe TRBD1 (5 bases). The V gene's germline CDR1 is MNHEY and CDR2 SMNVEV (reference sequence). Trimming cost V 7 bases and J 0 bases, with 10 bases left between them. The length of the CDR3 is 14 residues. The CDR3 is CASTTGSSGNTIYF. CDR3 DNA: TGTGCCAGCACCACAGGCTCCTCTGGAAACACCATATATTTT.